A single sample is the source of the 3 T cell receptor beta chains below, sequenced in a study of molecular identifiers for immune sequencing clone quantification. Each CDR3 protein is one row after TCRdb ran MiXCR on the PCR reads. Found here are 400,000 to 600,000 distinct CDR3 sequences, about 22% of them singletons; the top ten hold more than 0.8%. The material sequenced was naive CD8+ T cells from blood, with Jurkat cell RNA spiked in. The subset was: FACS-sorted CD8+CD4-CCR7+CD45RA+ naive T cells. Receptors originate from a human donor in good health. Some libraries in this study had Jurkat cell RNA spiked in.

Turning to this clonotype: A much larger clone differs from this one at a single base, so this may be a read error. The gene calls are TRBV4-3 and TRBJ1-1; D possibly corresponds to TRBD1 (5 bases). Trimming pared 4 bases from V and 2 bases from J, leaving 17 bases between. This CDR3 region has 16 residues. Germline-derived CDR1 and CDR2 are LGHNA and YSLEER. CDR3 residues: CASSLDRQTVNTEAFF. CDR3 nucleotide sequence: TGCGCCAGCAGCCTAGATAGACAGACAGTAAACACTGAAGCTTTCTTT.

This clonotype was picked up many times. The chain uses TRBV4-1 and TRBJ1-1; D is ambiguous. The V end lost 4 bases, the J end lost 2 bases, and 11 bases lay between the germline ends. Germline assignment: CDR1 MGHRA and CDR2 YSYEKL. The CDR3 contains 14 residues. Here the CDR3 DNA reads TGCGCCAGCAGCCCCGGACCGGATAACACTGAAGCTTTCTTT. Protein: CASSPGPDNTEAFF.

The chain recombines TRBV4-3 with TRBJ2-7; no clear D. V was trimmed by 1 base and J by 1 base, leaving 11 bases between them. Per germline, CDR1 LGHNA and CDR2 YSLEER. The CDR3 is 15 residues long. The DNA for the CDR3 is TGCGCCAGCAGCCAAGGGATCGGCAGTTCCTACGAGCAGTACTTC. Encoded protein: CASSQGIGSSYEQYF.